This T cell receptor (beta chain) was captured by sequencing in a study of T-cell reconstitution after alpha-beta-depleted transplantation in children. Study outcomes and limitations: Diversity and T-cell counts at one year after transplant derived mostly from new T cells. Where alpha-beta T cells came from about two months after transplant was reportedly several hundred expanded graft clones.

Unique molecular identifiers were incorporated during preparation of the TCRbeta library. Each CDR3 protein gets one entry after TCRdb re-called the PCR reads with MiXCR. The sample lists a few hundred thousand distinct CDR3 sequences; 25% to 30% were seen once. The germline gives CDR1 SGHRS, CDR2 YFSETQ. This CDR3 is 15 amino acids long. J gave up 5 bases and V 6 bases, and 12 bases lay outside the gene matches. This clonotype was counted between two and nine times. The target antigen is unknown. This chain uses TRBV5-1 with TRBJ2-5, with 8 bases lining up with TRBD2. The sample was PBMCs, taken before TCRalphabeta/CD19-depleted stem cell transplant. The sequence was obtained from a boy in the first two years of life with Wiskott-Aldrich syndrome, due to receive a stem cell transplant. The CDR3 DNA follows: TGCGCCAGCAAAAATGTAGCGGGGTATGGGGAGACCCAGTACTTC. Translated: CASKNVAGYGETQYF.